The 22 T cell receptor beta chains listed next were all sequenced from one sample in a study of PD-1 blockade in classical Hodgkin lymphoma. Assay: immunoSEQ multiplex PCR; the TCRdb copy retains only in-frame clones and omits some. The data show tens of thousands of clones, about nine tenths seen once. The patients all showed relapse after autologous stem cell transplantation, while their brentuximab vedotin exposure varied. The source was peripheral blood mononuclear cells (PBMCs), collected at baseline. The receptors shown here come from a human donor with classical Hodgkin lymphoma.

This chain connects TRBV27 to TRBJ2-7, with D possibly being TRBD1 (6 bases). Looked up from germline, CDR1 is MNHEY and CDR2 is SMNVEV (reference sequence). The V gene lost 8 bases and the J gene lost 6 bases, with 11 bases spanning the gap. The CDR3 covers 11 residues. CDR3 nucleotide sequence: TGTGCCAGCGGGGCAGGGGCCGAGCAGTACTTC. Protein sequence: CASGAGAEQYF.

The chain links TRBV6-1 to TRBJ1-2; D might be TRBD1 (6 bases). Per the germline V gene, CDR1 is MNHNS and CDR2 is SASEGT. Trimming shortened V by 5 bases and J by 4 bases, and 11 bases separated the two germline ends. The CDR3 totals 13 residues. The CDR3 region is CASSPQGSYGYTF. The CDR3 coding sequence is TGTGCCAGCAGTCCACAGGGTAGCTATGGCTACACCTTC.

This chain links TRBV28 with TRBJ1-5, with 7 bases that match TRBD1. This CDR3 contains 15 residues. Trimming took 3 bases from V and 7 from J; bases not matched to a gene: 9. Germline CDR1 MDHEN, CDR2 SYDVKM. The CDR3 region has the DNA TGTGCCAGCAGTTTCCATGACAGGGTGCGGCAGCCCCAGCATTTT. It translates to CASSFHDRVRQPQHF.

The chain employs TRBV11-2 and TRBJ2-6; 9 bases line up with TRBD2. The germline CDR1 and CDR2 sequences are SGHAT and FQNNGV. CDR3 size: 17 residues. Trimming at V came to 5 bases and at J to 0 bases, leaving 5 bases not matched to a gene. CDR3 coding DNA: TGTGCCAGCAGCAAGACTAGCGGACGCTCTGGGGCCAACGTCCTGACTTTC. Residues: CASSKTSGRSGANVLTF.

This rearrangement joins TRBV5-6 to TRBJ2-7; possibly TRBD1 for D (6 bases). V shed 0 bases and J shed 3 bases, with 13 bases lying between them. The V gene's germline CDR1 is SGHDT and CDR2 YYEEEE. The CDR3 loop spans 15 amino acids. The CDR3 coding sequence is TGTGCCAGCAGCTTGGGGGCCGCAGGGGTCTACGAGCAGTACTTC. Protein: CASSLGAAGVYEQYF.

The chain links TRBV19 to TRBJ2-6; a possible D gene is TRBD1 (9 bases). The ends were cut back, 3 bases at V and 3 bases at J, with 15 bases in the middle. The CDR3 is 17 amino acids. Germline CDR1 and CDR2: LNHDA and SQIVND (reference sequence). The CDR3 sequence is CASSIGRDRVGANVLTF. The DNA of the CDR3 is TGTGCCAGTAGTATCGGGAGGGACAGGGTTGGGGCCAACGTCCTGACTTTC. The whole variable domain, filled in from reference TRBV19 and TRBJ2-6, reads DGGITQSPKYLFRKEGQNVTLSCEQNLNHDAMYWYRQDPGQGLRLIYYSQIVNDFQKGDIAEGYSVSREKKESFPLTVTSAQKNPTAFYLCASSIGRDRVGANVLTFGAGSRLTVL.

This chain uses TRBV5-1 with TRBJ1-3; D unclear. The CDR3 has 15 amino acids. The V gene lost 5 bases and the J gene lost 0 bases, with 12 bases spanning the gap. Germline CDR1 is SGHRS and CDR2 is YFSETQ. The CDR3 nucleotides read TGCGCCAGCAGGCCGGTTGAAAACTCTGGAAACACCATATATTTT. Its protein product is CASRPVENSGNTIYF.

The genes are TRBV30 and TRBJ2-1; no clear D. V was clipped by 2 bases and J by 0 bases, with 11 bases between them. The CDR3 contains 15 residues. Per the germline V gene, CDR1 is GTSNPN and CDR2 is SVGIG (reference sequence). CDR3 bases: TGTGCCTGGAGTCCAGACACTGGCTCCTACAATGAGCAGTTCTTC. Its translation is CAWSPDTGSYNEQFF.

This rearrangement joins TRBV5-5 to TRBJ2-3; either TRBD1 or TRBD2 may supply D (5 bases each). The CDR3 is made up of 15 amino acids. Germline V gives CDR1 SGHKS, CDR2 YYEKEE (reference sequence). Trimming stripped 4 bases from V and 2 bases from J, with 14 bases between. The CDR3 DNA follows: TGTGCCAGCAGCCTATCGGGGCCCTACACAGATACGCAGTATTTT. It codes for CASSLSGPYTDTQYF.

This clone occurred once. V is TRBV29-1 and J is TRBJ2-4; TRBD1 is a possible D gene (6 bases). Trimming stripped 2 bases from V and 0 bases from J, with 11 bases between. The CDR3 is 15 amino acids. CDR1 SQVTM and CDR2 ANQGSEA come from the germline V gene. This CDR3 is CSVEKRTVAKNIQYF. CDR3 nucleotides: TGCAGCGTTGAAAAAAGGACAGTAGCCAAAAACATTCAGTACTTC.

The rearrangement joins TRBV6-5 to TRBJ2-5; D is ambiguous. V was shortened by 5 bases and J by 5 bases, with 6 bases between the two germline ends. This CDR3 is built from 11 residues. Germline V CDR1 and CDR2: MNHEY, SVGAGI. The chain's CDR3 is CASSLKETQYF. CDR3 nucleotide sequence: TGTGCCAGCAGTCTAAAGGAGACCCAGTACTTC.

V usage is TRBV18 and J usage is TRBJ2-7; maybe TRBD2 (6 bases). Germline CDR1 and CDR2: KGHSH and LQKENI. V was trimmed by 1 base and J by 5 bases, leaving 18 bases between them. The CDR3 extends over 16 amino acids. DNA for the CDR3: TGTGCCAGCTCACCACGACAGCTCAGTGGAGGGGACGAGCAGTACTTC. Translated, it gives CASSPRQLSGGDEQYF.

The chain joins TRBV29-1 to TRBJ1-2; D is undetermined. The CDR3 is made up of 11 amino acids. The ends were cut back, 4 bases at V and 6 bases at J, with 9 bases in the middle. Germline V lookup: CDR1 SQVTM, CDR2 ANQGSEA. CDR3 region: CSVVFVDGYTF. The CDR3 nucleotides read TGCAGCGTTGTTTTTGTGGATGGCTACACCTTC.

The chain is built from TRBV5-1 and TRBJ1-1; no definite D call. V lost 4 bases to trimming and J lost 1 base, with 8 bases between them. This CDR3 region has 13 residues. CDR1 and CDR2 from the germline V gene are SGHRS and YFSETQ. DNA of the CDR3: TGCGCCAGCAGCCCCCCAGCGAACACTGAAGCTTTCTTT. Residues: CASSPPANTEAFF.

This clone was detected once. The J gene is TRBJ2-3, the V gene TRBV30, with D unclear. The CDR3 extends over 13 amino acids. V lost 1 base to trimming and J lost 10 bases, with 15 bases between them. Germline assignment: CDR1 GTSNPN and CDR2 SVGIG (reference sequence). The CDR3 loop is CAWSGGWQDAQYF. DNA of the CDR3: TGTGCCTGGAGTGGGGGATGGCAGGATGCGCAGTATTTT.

The chain is built from TRBV28 and TRBJ1-1; 10 bases fit TRBD1. Germline V gene lookup returns CDR1 MDHEN and CDR2 SYDVKM. V shed 5 bases and J 3 bases; nucleotides not matched to a gene: 12. The CDR3 consists of 17 residues. The chain's CDR3 is CASSPRDRGKRDTEAFF. The DNA of the CDR3 is TGTGCCAGCAGTCCCCGGGACAGGGGTAAGCGGGACACTGAAGCTTTCTTT.

V usage is TRBV19 and J usage is TRBJ2-7; 7 nucleotides align to TRBD1. CDR1 and CDR2 from the germline V gene are LNHDA and SQIVND (reference sequence). The CDR3 consists of 14 residues. Trimming removed 5 bases from V and 4 bases from J; junction bases left unmatched: 8. The chain's CDR3 is CASSLAGGAYEQYF. Here the CDR3 DNA reads TGTGCCAGTAGTTTGGCAGGGGGAGCTTACGAGCAGTACTTC.

This clone has a count of ten or more. CDR3 in DNA: TGTGCCAGCCGCAAGGGATACGAGCAGTACTTC. Its translation is CASRKGYEQYF. V gene TRBV6-5 combines with J gene TRBJ2-7; D is unclear. Germline V gene data show CDR1 as MNHEY and CDR2 as SVGAGI. V lost 8 bases and J lost 4, with 9 bases in between. The CDR3 covers 11 residues.

V usage is TRBV27 and J usage is TRBJ2-1; 8 bases align to TRBD2. This CDR3 is 17 amino acids long. Per the germline V gene, CDR1 is MNHEY and CDR2 is SMNVEV (reference sequence). The ends lost 5 bases at V and 4 bases at J; junction bases unmatched: 13. The CDR3 sequence: CASSTPYEAGVYNEQFF. In DNA, the CDR3 is TGTGCCAGCAGTACCCCTTATGAAGCGGGAGTTTACAATGAGCAGTTCTTC.

The chain couples TRBV28 to TRBJ2-7; D unresolved. From germline, CDR1 is MDHEN and CDR2 SYDVKM. The CDR3 is 14 residues long. V was shortened by 3 bases and J by 4 bases, with 13 bases between the two germline ends. The CDR3 is CASSLASPTYEQYF. The CDR3, as DNA: TGTGCCAGCAGTTTGGCCTCTCCTACGTACGAGCAGTACTTC.

The rearrangement joins TRBV19 to TRBJ2-5; D is perhaps TRBD1 (6 bases). CDR1 and CDR2 from the germline V gene are LNHDA and SQIVND (reference sequence). The CDR3 spans 13 residues. V lost 10 bases and J 5 bases, leaving 17 bases between the germline ends. In DNA, the CDR3 is TGTGCCACAGGCCCTCACAGGGTGGAGACCCAGTACTTC. This gives the protein CATGPHRVETQYF. Full variable domain (missing parts from reference TRBV19 and TRBJ2-5): DGGITQSPKYLFRKEGQNVTLSCEQNLNHDAMYWYRQDPGQGLRLIYYSQIVNDFQKGDIAEGYSVSREKKESFPLTVTSAQKNPTAFYLCATGPHRVETQYFGPGTRLLVL.

The chain combines TRBV5-1 with TRBJ2-7; D call uncertain. Germline V gene lookup returns CDR1 SGHRS and CDR2 YFSETQ. The CDR3 runs to 13 residues. Trimming removed 5 bases from V and 0 bases from J, with 9 bases in between. CDR3 in amino acids: CASSGQTSYEQYF. DNA of the CDR3: TGCGCCAGCAGTGGGCAGACCTCCTACGAGCAGTACTTC.